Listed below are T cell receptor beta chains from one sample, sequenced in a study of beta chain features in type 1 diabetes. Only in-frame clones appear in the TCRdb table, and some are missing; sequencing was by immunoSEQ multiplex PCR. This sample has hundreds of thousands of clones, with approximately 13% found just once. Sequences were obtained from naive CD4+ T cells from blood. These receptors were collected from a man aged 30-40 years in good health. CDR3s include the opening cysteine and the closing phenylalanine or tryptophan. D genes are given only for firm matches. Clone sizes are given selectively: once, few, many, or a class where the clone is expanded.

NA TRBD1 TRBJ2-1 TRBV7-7 CASSLDAGTANSYNEQFF TGTGCTAGCAGCCTGGACGCCGGGACAGCTAACTCCTACAATGAGCAGTTCTTC
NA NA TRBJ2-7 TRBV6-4 CASRPHAQYF TGTGCCAGCAGACCCCACGCGCAGTACTTC
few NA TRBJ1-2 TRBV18 CASSPARGYTF TGTGCCAGCTCACCGGCCAGGGGCTACACCTTC
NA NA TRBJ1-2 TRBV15 CATSRDGGPYGYTF TGTGCCACCAGCAGAGATGGGGGCCCCTATGGCTACACCTTC
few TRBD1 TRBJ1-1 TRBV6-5 CASSRGTGGTEAFF TGTGCCAGCAGCCGCGGGACAGGGGGCACTGAAGCTTTCTTT
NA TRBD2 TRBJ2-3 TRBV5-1 CASSLGLAPDTQYF TGCGCCAGCAGCTTGGGACTAGCGCCAGATACGCAGTATTTT
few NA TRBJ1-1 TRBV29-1 CSAGVSDTEAFF TGCAGCGCCGGCGTTTCGGACACTGAAGCTTTCTTT
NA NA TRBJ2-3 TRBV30 CAWSSRTPRADTQYF TGTGCCTGGAGTTCACGGACCCCTAGGGCAGATACGCAGTATTTT
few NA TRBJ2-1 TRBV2 CAIQLGSSYNEQFF TGTGCCATCCAACTCGGGAGCTCCTACAATGAGCAGTTCTTC
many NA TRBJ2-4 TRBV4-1 CASSQVGSSKNIQYF TGCGCCAGCAGCCAAGTGGGTTCTTCCAAAAACATTCAGTACTTC
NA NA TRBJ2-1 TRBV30 CAWSEGPSWVEQFF TGTGCCTGGAGTGAAGGGCCCTCATGGGTCGAGCAGTTCTTC
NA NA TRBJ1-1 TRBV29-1 CSVPRNTEAFF TGCAGCGTTCCGCGTAACACTGAAGCTTTCTTT
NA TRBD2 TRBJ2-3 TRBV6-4 CASGGLAGVLDTQYF TGTGCCAGCGGGGGACTAGCGGGAGTATTAGATACGCAGTATTTT
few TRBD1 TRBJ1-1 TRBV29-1 CSGGQRNTEAFF TGCAGCGGGGGACAGCGGAACACTGAAGCTTTCTTT
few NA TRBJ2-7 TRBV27 CASSLYDGAQTYEQYF TGTGCCAGCAGTTTATATGATGGTGCACAGACCTACGAGCAGTACTTC
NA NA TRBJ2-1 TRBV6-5 CASSPTRGNEQFF TGTGCCAGCAGCCCGACCCGGGGGAATGAGCAGTTCTTC
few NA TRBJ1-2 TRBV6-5 CASSYTSGAGYGYTF TGTGCCAGCAGTTACACTTCAGGGGCAGGGTATGGCTACACCTTC
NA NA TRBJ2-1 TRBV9 CASSVAFGAREQFF TGTGCCAGCAGCGTAGCCTTCGGGGCTCGCGAGCAGTTCTTC
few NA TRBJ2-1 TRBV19 CASSMGNYNEQFF TGTGCCAGTAGTATGGGGAACTACAATGAGCAGTTCTTC
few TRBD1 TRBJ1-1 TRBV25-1 CASRGQGMNTEAFF TGTGCCAGCAGGGGACAGGGGATGAACACTGAAGCTTTCTTT
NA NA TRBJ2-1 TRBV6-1 CASRSRREHNEQFF TGTGCCAGCAGAAGTCGACGGGAGCACAATGAGCAGTTCTTC
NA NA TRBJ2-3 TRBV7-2 CASSSGGDTQYF TGTGCCAGCAGCTCCGGAGGAGATACGCAGTATTTT
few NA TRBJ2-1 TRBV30 CAWRRSGLLYNEQFF TGTGCCTGGCGGAGATCAGGCCTTCTCTACAATGAGCAGTTCTTC
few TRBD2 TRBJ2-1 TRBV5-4 CASSVSGGSYNEQFF TGTGCCAGCAGCGTTAGCGGGGGCTCCTACAATGAGCAGTTCTTC
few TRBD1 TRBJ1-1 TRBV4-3 CASSWGQMNTEAFF TGCGCCAGCAGCTGGGGACAGATGAACACTGAAGCTTTCTTT
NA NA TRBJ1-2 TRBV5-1 CASNPGSASYGYTF TGCGCCAGCAACCCCGGGTCGGCATCCTATGGCTACACCTTC
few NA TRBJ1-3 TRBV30 CAAHGGNTIYF TGTGCCGCACACGGTGGAAACACCATATATTTT
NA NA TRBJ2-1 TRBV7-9 CASSSQGSEQFF TGTGCCAGCAGCTCTCAGGGGAGTGAGCAGTTCTTC
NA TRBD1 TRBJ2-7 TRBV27 CASRRGQGVYEQYF TGTGCCAGCAGGAGGGGACAGGGGGTCTACGAGCAGTACTTC
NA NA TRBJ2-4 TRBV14 CASSQGRRPSNIQYF TGTGCCAGCAGCCAAGGACGGAGACCATCAAACATTCAGTACTTC
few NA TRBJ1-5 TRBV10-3 CAISENRDSNQPQHF TGTGCCATCAGTGAGAACAGGGATAGCAATCAGCCCCAGCATTTT
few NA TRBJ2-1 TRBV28 CASSIADSSYNEQFF TGTGCCAGCAGTATAGCGGATAGCTCCTACAATGAGCAGTTCTTC
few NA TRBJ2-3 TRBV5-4 CASSSQGGTDTQYF TGTGCCAGCAGCTCCCAGGGGGGAACAGATACGCAGTATTTT
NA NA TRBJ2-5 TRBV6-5 CARSKDRRETQYF TGTGCCAGGTCTAAGGACCGGAGGGAGACCCAGTACTTC
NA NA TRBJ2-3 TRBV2 CASETLAIEDTQYF TGTGCCAGCGAAACTCTAGCAATCGAAGATACGCAGTATTTT
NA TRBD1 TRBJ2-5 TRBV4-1 CASSQEGGAYQETQYF TGCGCCAGCAGCCAAGAAGGGGGCGCGTACCAAGAGACCCAGTACTTC
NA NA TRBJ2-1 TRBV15 CATSRDMVLGSGYNEQFF TGTGCCACCAGCAGAGATATGGTACTGGGAAGTGGATACAATGAGCAGTTCTTC
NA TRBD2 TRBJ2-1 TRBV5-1 CASSAGPGLVHPYNEQFF TGCGCCAGCAGCGCTGGTCCGGGACTAGTACATCCCTACAATGAGCAGTTCTTC
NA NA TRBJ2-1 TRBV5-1 CASSLGNNEQFF TGCGCCAGCAGCTTAGGGAACAATGAGCAGTTCTTC
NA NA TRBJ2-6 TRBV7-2 CASSSVSSGANVLTF TGTGCCAGCAGCTCCGTCAGTTCTGGGGCCAACGTCCTGACTTTC
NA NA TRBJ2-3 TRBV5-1 CASSLRAVLYTDTQYF TGCGCCAGCAGCTTAAGAGCGGTCCTCTACACAGATACGCAGTATTTT
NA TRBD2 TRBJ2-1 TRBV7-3 CASSSGLASNEQFF TGTGCCAGCAGCTCGGGACTAGCCTCCAATGAGCAGTTCTTC
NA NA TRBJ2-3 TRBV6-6 CASSYSVSTDTQYF TGTGCCAGCAGTTACTCCGTGAGCACAGATACGCAGTATTTT
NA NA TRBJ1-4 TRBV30 CAWSIGAREKLFF TGTGCCTGGAGTATTGGGGCCCGAGAAAAACTGTTTTTT
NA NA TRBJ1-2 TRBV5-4 CASSADSNYGYTF TGTGCCAGCAGCGCTGACAGTAACTATGGCTACACCTTC
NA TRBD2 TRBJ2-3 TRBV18 CASSPYGRGTDTQYF TGTGCCAGCTCACCGTACGGGAGGGGCACAGATACGCAGTATTTT